This entry lists 27 T cell receptor beta chains sequenced from one sample in a study of blood T cells in healthy people across ages. For the second PCR, which ran for roughly 6 to 12 cycles, a sample-barcoded 5' primer and a J-beta primer mix were used. Via MiXCR, TCRdb re-called the 5' RACE reads, giving one row per CDR3 protein. The data hold about 640,000 distinct CDR3 sequences, with 45% to 65% observed a single time. Material for sequencing was blood. Receptor source: a man in his sixties in good health.

The rearrangement uses TRBV15 and TRBJ2-4; TRBD1 matches at 8 bases. This CDR3 is 14 amino acids long. V gave up 0 bases and J gave up 13 bases; unmatched junction bases: 8. Germline V lookup: CDR1 LNHNV, CDR2 YYDKDF (reference sequence). DNA of the CDR3: TGTGCCACCAGCAGAGACTTCACAGGGGGAGAGCAGTACTTC. This codes for CATSRDFTGGEQYF.

A remark on this clonotype: With a much larger clone just one base away, this may be a read error. This rearrangement joins TRBV29-1 to TRBJ1-1; possibly TRBD1 for D (6 bases). The V gene lost 4 bases and the J gene lost 3 bases, with 12 bases spanning the gap. CDR1 SQVTM and CDR2 ANQGSEA come from the germline V gene. The CDR3 is made up of 13 amino acids. This chain's CDR3 is CSVGGQGYTEAFF. The DNA for the CDR3 is TGCAGCGTTGGCGGGCAGGGGTACACTGAAGCTTTCTTT. Variable domain in full (rest from reference TRBV29-1 and TRBJ1-1): SAVISQKPSRDICQRGTSLTIQCQVDSQVTMMFWYRQQPGQSLTLIATANQGSEATYESGFVIDKFPISRPNLTFSTLTVSNMSPEDSSIYLCSVGGQGYTEAFFGQGTRLTVV.

This clonotype was recorded once. V gene TRBV10-2 combines with J gene TRBJ2-5, with D possibly TRBD1 on 5 matching bases. The CDR3 runs to 14 residues. The V gene lost 5 bases and the J gene lost 4 bases, with 14 bases spanning the gap. Germline V gene lookup returns CDR1 WSHSY and CDR2 SAAADI. The CDR3 DNA is TGCGCCAGCAGTCTTAGGGGAATAGGAGAGACCCAGTACTTC. Translated, it gives CASSLRGIGETQYF.

To note about this clonotype: It may be a read error: a sequence one base away is much more abundant. The V and J genes are TRBV5-1 and TRBJ2-1; no firm D call. The J call could be wrong; TRBJ2-7 is a better fit for the DNA end. The CDR3 sequence is 14 residues long. The germline gives CDR1 SGHRS, CDR2 YFSETQ. CDR3 region: CASSPSSTDNEQYF. As DNA, the CDR3 is TGCGCCAGCAGCCCGAGTTCTACAGACAATGAGCAGTACTTC.

Comments on this clonotype: An end of the junction differs from the germline gene, which may be a read error. The rearrangement links TRBV29-1 to TRBJ1-2; no definite D call. The CDR3 length is 10 residues. Germline CDR1 is SQVTM and CDR2 is ANQGSEA. In DNA form, the CDR3 reads TGCGGCGTTGAGCAATATGGCTACACCTTC. It is translated as CGVEQYGYTF.

V is TRBV2 and J is TRBJ2-1; 9 bases match TRBD2. This CDR3 contains 16 residues. V lost 5 bases and J lost 0; bases outside the gene matches: 5. The germline gives CDR1 SNHLY, CDR2 FYNNEI. This CDR3 is CASSTSGGSSYNEQFF. For the CDR3, the DNA is TGTGCCAGCAGTACAAGCGGGGGGAGCTCCTACAATGAGCAGTTCTTC.

This chain links TRBV6-2 or TRBV6-3 with TRBJ1-6; TRBD1 matches at 7 bases. The length of the CDR3 is 14 residues. After removal of 6 bases from V and 7 bases from J, the junction contained 6 bases not matched to a gene. Germline values: CDR1 MNHEY, CDR2 SVGEGT. The CDR3 here is CASRWQGENSPLHF. The CDR3, as DNA: TGTGCCAGCAGATGGCAGGGGGAAAATTCACCCCTCCACTTT.

V and J are TRBV12-3 or TRBV12-4 and TRBJ1-1; D unclear. V was cut by 3 bases and J by 5 bases, with 4 bases left in between. The CDR3 length is 11 residues. CDR3 coding DNA: TGTGCCAGCAGTTTTAGAACTGAAGCTTTCTTT. It yields the protein CASSFRTEAFF.

V usage is TRBV6-1 and J usage is TRBJ1-2, with D hard to call. Germline CDR1 and CDR2: MNHNS and SASEGT. V lost 7 bases and J 2 bases, leaving 8 bases between the germline ends. The CDR3 is 12 amino acids. The CDR3 region has the DNA TGTGCCAGCATAGGGAGAAACTATGGCTACACCTTC. The encoded protein is CASIGRNYGYTF.

This clonotype was counted a few times. This chain links TRBV18 with TRBJ1-1, with 7 bases fitting TRBD1. The CDR3 loop spans 13 amino acids. Germline-derived CDR1 and CDR2 are KGHSH and LQKENI. The V segment lost 6 bases and the J segment 5 bases; nucleotides outside the gene matches: 6. The CDR3 sequence: CASSSGQLTEAFF. The DNA of the CDR3 is TGTGCCAGCTCGTCGGGACAGCTAACTGAAGCTTTCTTT. The whole variable domain, filled in from reference TRBV18 and TRBJ1-1, reads NAGVMQNPRHLVRRRGQEARLRCSPMKGHSHVYWYRQLPEEGLKFMVYLQKENIIDESGMPKERFSAEFPKEGPSILRIQQVVRGDSAAYFCASSSGQLTEAFFGQGTRLTVV.

The chain recombines TRBV20-1 with TRBJ2-1, with 12 bases that match TRBD2. V gave up 3 bases and J gave up 4 bases; unmatched junction bases: 10. Per germline, CDR1 DFQATT and CDR2 SNEGSKA (reference sequence). This CDR3 has 17 residues. The CDR3 DNA follows: TGCAGTGCTAGCCCTAGCGGGGGGGCCCGGAGTTACAATGAGCAGTTCTTC. Its translation: CSASPSGGARSYNEQFF.

This chain connects TRBV2 to TRBJ1-2, with D possibly being TRBD1 (5 bases). This CDR3 has 15 residues. Between the trimmed V and J ends, which lost 7 bases and 4 bases, there was a span of 19 bases. Per the germline V gene, CDR1 is SNHLY and CDR2 is FYNNEI. The CDR3 loop reads CASTEGTRGGYGYTF. CDR3 DNA: TGTGCCAGCACCGAGGGTACCCGCGGGGGCTATGGCTACACCTTC. Filled out from reference TRBV2 and TRBJ1-2, the complete variable domain reads EPEVTQTPSHQVTQMGQEVILRCVPISNHLYFYWYRQILGQKVEFLVSFYNNEISEKSEIFDDQFSVERPDGSNFTLKIRSTKLEDSAMYFCASTEGTRGGYGYTFGSGTRLTVV.

This clonotype came up a few times. DNA of the CDR3: TGTGCCAGCAGTTACTCGACAGGGGGAGGGTATGGCTACACCTTC. This encodes CASSYSTGGGYGYTF. The rearrangement links TRBV6-5 to TRBJ1-2, with TRBD1 matching over 9 bases. This CDR3 has 15 amino acids. The V gene end was trimmed by 0 bases and the J gene end by 5 bases; junction bases not matched to a gene: 4. Germline loops: CDR1 MNHEY, CDR2 SVGAGI.

V is TRBV4-2 and J is TRBJ2-2, with TRBD2 matching over 8 bases. V lost 5 bases, J lost 2 bases, and 10 bases stayed unmatched. The CDR3 is 17 residues long. The germline V gene encodes CDR1 LGHNA and CDR2 YNFKEQ. CDR3 loop: CASSALAGGFNTGELFF. The CDR3 DNA reads TGTGCCAGCAGCGCCCTGGCGGGGGGCTTCAACACCGGGGAGCTGTTTTTT.

This clonotype was observed a handful of times. The genes are TRBV5-1 and TRBJ1-2, with TRBD1 identical over 7 bases. The germline V gene has CDR1 SGHRS and CDR2 YFSETQ. CDR3 size: 14 residues. The ends lost 4 bases at V and 4 bases at J; junction bases unmatched: 7. Written as DNA, the CDR3 is TGCGCCAGCAGCGTCCGGGACAGCCTCTATGGCTACACCTTC. Protein: CASSVRDSLYGYTF.

V gene TRBV20-1 combines with J gene TRBJ1-2; no reliable D call. Germline V gives CDR1 DFQATT, CDR2 SNEGSKA (reference sequence). V lost 4 bases to trimming and J lost 1 base, with 7 bases between them. This CDR3 spans 12 amino acids. CDR3 sequence (DNA): TGCAGTGCTACGAGGGATAACTATGGCTACACCTTC. Translating it yields CSATRDNYGYTF.

This clonotype was seen only a few times. The gene calls are TRBV20-1 and TRBJ2-3; 7 nucleotides align to TRBD2. The CDR3 is 13 amino acids. Germline CDR1 and CDR2: DFQATT and SNEGSKA (reference sequence). J lost 2 bases, V lost 5 bases, and 4 bases had no gene match. The CDR3 DNA is TGCAGTGCTGGGGGGGGAATCACAGATACGCAGTATTTT. It specifies CSAGGGITDTQYF.

The chain couples TRBV6-6 to TRBJ1-2; no reliable D call. CDR1 and CDR2 (germline): MNHNY, SVGAGI (reference sequence). The CDR3 totals 12 residues. Deletions cut 11 bases from V and 5 bases from J, with 15 bases between. The chain's CDR3 is CASGSGYYGYTF. The CDR3 DNA sequence: TGTGCCTCGGGGAGTGGCTATTATGGCTACACCTTC.

This chain links TRBV13 with TRBJ2-4; tentatively, D is TRBD2 (5 bases). V gave up 1 base and J gave up 5 bases, with 9 bases separating them. CDR1 and CDR2 from the germline V gene are PRHDT and FYEKMQ (reference sequence). CDR3 length: 14 amino acids. The CDR3 DNA sequence: TGTGCCAGCAGCTTAGTACTAGTGGAAAACATTCAGTACTTC. It yields the protein CASSLVLVENIQYF.

The chain combines TRBV3-1 with TRBJ2-5; TRBD2 matches at 13 bases. Germline V gene lookup returns CDR1 LGHDT and CDR2 YNNKEL (reference sequence). V gave up 0 bases and J gave up 5 bases; unmatched junction bases: 6. The CDR3 runs to 17 residues. The CDR3 loop is CASSQDTSGGALETQYF. The CDR3, as DNA: TGTGCCAGCAGCCAAGATACTAGCGGGGGGGCCTTGGAGACCCAGTACTTC.

This chain links TRBV12-5 with TRBJ1-2; a possible D gene is TRBD1 (6 bases). The CDR3 sequence is 19 residues long. The germline V gene has CDR1 LGHNT and CDR2 FRNRAP. With 4 bases removed from V and 0 bases from J, the gap between germline ends came to 24 bases. The CDR3 sequence is CASGSRWRQDNLANYGYTF. The CDR3 nucleotides are TGTGCTAGTGGTTCCCGATGGCGACAGGATAATCTGGCTAACTATGGCTACACCTTC.

The chain couples TRBV24-1 to TRBJ2-3; 9 bases align to TRBD2. Germline CDR1 reads KGHDR; CDR2 reads SFDVKD. The CDR3 consists of 14 residues. Trimming cost V 5 bases and J 8 bases; bases outside gene matches: 7. The CDR3 here is CATSANSGGTTQYF. The CDR3 DNA reads as TGTGCCACCAGTGCGAATAGCGGGGGAACTACGCAGTATTTT.

The chain carries TRBV18 and TRBJ2-3; TRBD2 agrees at 12 bases. The CDR3 spans 18 residues. Germline V lookup: CDR1 KGHSH, CDR2 LQKENI. V trimming: 1 base; J trimming: 1 base; junction bases outside the gene matches: 6. CDR3: CASSPRLAGGQGTDTQYF. The CDR3, as DNA: TGTGCCAGCTCACCACGCCTAGCGGGGGGGCAGGGCACAGATACGCAGTATTTT.

The genes are TRBV29-1 and TRBJ1-1; D gene ambiguous. CDR1 is SQVTM, CDR2 ANQGSEA, per germline. The CDR3 has 12 amino acids. The V and J ends lost 4 bases and 2 bases respectively, with 8 bases between them. This CDR3 is CSVGNINTEAFF. The CDR3, as DNA: TGCAGCGTTGGTAACATTAACACTGAAGCTTTCTTT.

The sample holds a few counts of this clonotype. The rearrangement joins TRBV7-2 to TRBJ2-7; possibly TRBD2 for D (5 bases). Germline CDR1 SGHTA, CDR2 FQGNSA. The CDR3 covers 15 residues. V lost 1 base and J 1 base, leaving 11 bases between the germline ends. CDR3 nucleotides: TGTGCCAGCAGCTTAGTTGAGGGCGGATCCTACGAGCAGTACTTC. Translation gives CASSLVEGGSYEQYF.

V and J are TRBV4-1 and TRBJ2-1; D remains unclear. Germline V lookup: CDR1 MGHRA, CDR2 YSYEKL. This CDR3 has 16 amino acids. Trimming left V 1 base short and J 13 bases short, with 23 bases between. This chain's CDR3 is CASSQGLVTLEETQFF. DNA of the CDR3: TGCGCCAGCAGCCAAGGTTTAGTGACGCTGGAAGAGACCCAGTTCTTC.

The rearrangement uses TRBV2 and TRBJ2-7; 7 bases map to TRBD2. CDR1 is SNHLY and CDR2 is FYNNEI in the germline V gene. V gave up 7 bases and J gave up 8 bases; unmatched junction bases: 11. CDR3 size: 13 residues. CDR3 nucleotide sequence: TGTGCCAGCACCCCAATCGGGGGGACCCAGCAGTACTTC. Translation gives CASTPIGGTQQYF.